The next 31 T cell receptor beta chains were all read from a single sample in a study of T cell repertoires in cytomegalovirus infection. One entry per CDR3 protein, called by TCRdb with MiXCR from the reads. The table has just under 500,000 distinct CDR3 sequences, 30% to 35% seen once. These TCRs are of unknown antigen specificity. The material was cultured PBMCs, obtained from culture after CMV antigen stimulation. The receptors here all came from a human donor in good health (CMV status not recorded). Some clones in this sample may be carry-over from other donors' samples.

At least ten counts were recorded for this clonotype. The rearrangement links TRBV7-2 to TRBJ2-1; the match to TRBD2 covers 14 bases. CDR1 and CDR2 from the germline V gene are SGHTA and FQGNSA. The trim removed 4 bases at V and 10 bases at J, leaving 12 bases unmatched. This CDR3 spans 17 amino acids. CDR3 nucleotide sequence: TGTGCCAGCAGCTACACACCGGGACTAGCGGGAGCGGGGGAGCAGTTCTTC. Residues: CASSYTPGLAGAGEQFF.

This clonotype was observed a few times. The chain uses TRBV4-1 and TRBJ2-1; no clear D. The CDR3 length is 12 residues. The V gene lost 5 bases and the J gene lost 14 bases, with 16 bases spanning the gap. Germline V gene lookup returns CDR1 MGHRA and CDR2 YSYEKL. The CDR3 reads CASSAVASRKFF. CDR3 coding DNA: TGCGCCAGCAGCGCCGTGGCTAGTCGTAAGTTCTTC.

This clonotype was detected many times. This rearrangement joins TRBV7-2 to TRBJ2-3; D not certain. This CDR3 is 15 amino acids long. CDR1 and CDR2 (germline): SGHTA, FQGNSA. V dropped 0 bases and J dropped 3 bases, with 10 bases sitting between them. The chain's CDR3 is CASSLALQETDTQYF. For the CDR3, the DNA is TGTGCCAGCAGCTTAGCTCTCCAGGAGACAGATACGCAGTATTTT.

The chain has TRBV10-2 and TRBJ2-7; 9 bases match TRBD1. The CDR3 loop spans 13 amino acids. V dropped 7 bases and J dropped 5; count of bases not matched to a gene: 6. CDR1 is WSHSY, CDR2 SAAADI, per germline. The CDR3 DNA is TGCGCCAGCACCGGACAGGGGAGTCACGAGCAGTACGTC. Translation: CASTGQGSHEQYV.

The sample holds a few counts of this clonotype. The chain links TRBV7-2 to TRBJ1-2; 10 bases fit TRBD1. Trimming removed 5 bases from V and 5 bases from J; junction bases left unmatched: 11. This CDR3 comprises 16 residues. Germline loops: CDR1 SGHTA, CDR2 FQGNSA. CDR3 sequence reads: CASSRPSMDRGYGYTF. CDR3 nucleotides: TGTGCCAGCAGCCGGCCCTCGATGGACAGGGGGTATGGCTACACCTTC.

The gene calls are TRBV7-2 and TRBJ2-1; 12 bases are shared with TRBD2. The CDR3 runs to 15 residues. With 4 bases clipped from V and 10 bases from J, the junction kept 8 bases outside the gene matches. Germline lookup yields CDR1 SGHTA and CDR2 FQGNSA. CDR3 sequence (DNA): TGTGCCAGCAGCTGGCGGACTAGCGGGATGGCGGAGCAGTTCTTC. The encoded protein is CASSWRTSGMAEQFF. Full variable domain (missing parts from reference TRBV7-2 and TRBJ2-1): GAGVSQSPSNKVTEKGKDVELRCDPISGHTALYWYRQSLGQGLEFLIYFQGNSAPDKSGLPSDRFSAERTGGSVSTLTIQRTQQEDSAVYLCASSWRTSGMAEQFFGPGTRLTVL.

This clonotype was recorded a few times. V gene TRBV7-2 combines with J gene TRBJ1-2, with D uncertain. With 10 bases removed from V and 6 bases from J, the gap between germline ends came to 18 bases. The germline CDR1 and CDR2 sequences are SGHTA and FQGNSA. This CDR3 spans 13 amino acids. CDR3 sequence reads: CAITFRLGDGYTF. The CDR3 DNA reads TGTGCCATCACATTTCGTCTGGGTGATGGCTACACCTTC.

A few counts support this clonotype. This chain joins TRBV9 and TRBJ2-1, with D tentatively TRBD2 (6 bases). The CDR3 contains 15 residues. Per the germline V gene, CDR1 is SGDLS and CDR2 is YYNGEE. The V end lost 1 base, the J end lost 2 bases, and 10 bases lay between the germline ends. The DNA for the CDR3 is TGTGCCAGCAGCGTAACCGGGAGAGCCTACAATGAGCAGTTCTTC. Amino acids: CASSVTGRAYNEQFF. Full variable domain (outside the CDR3, taken from reference TRBV9 and TRBJ2-1): DSGVTQTPKHLITATGQRVTLRCSPRSGDLSVYWYQQSLDQGLQFLIQYYNGEERAKGNILERFSAQQFPDLHSELNLSSLELGDSALYFCASSVTGRAYNEQFFGPGTRLTVL.

In its sample, this clonotype was seen many times. The V and J genes are TRBV28 and TRBJ2-1; 9 positions agree with TRBD2. Germline CDR1 reads MDHEN; CDR2 reads SYDVKM. The CDR3 is made up of 17 amino acids. The junction had 15 bases not matched to a gene; V was cut back by 5 bases and J by 7 bases. The CDR3 protein is CASSTPGGLAGLNEQFF. Here the CDR3 DNA reads TGTGCCAGCAGTACCCCGGGAGGGCTAGCGGGGTTGAATGAGCAGTTCTTC.

A few counts support this clonotype. This rearrangement joins TRBV6-6 to TRBJ1-1; D remains unclear. The germline V gene encodes CDR1 MNHNY and CDR2 SVGAGI (reference sequence). This CDR3 has 14 residues. V lost 2 bases to trimming and J lost 2 bases, with 9 bases between them. The CDR3 DNA is TGTGCCAGCAGTTACAAAGTCTCAAACACTGAAGCTTTCTTT. This sequence encodes CASSYKVSNTEAFF.

At least ten counts were recorded for this clonotype. The rearrangement uses TRBV6-1 and TRBJ1-5; TRBD1 matches at 9 bases. The CDR3 has 15 residues. Losses at the gene ends were 8 bases for V and 3 bases for J; bases not matched to a gene: 8. From germline, CDR1 is MNHNS and CDR2 SASEGT. The CDR3 region is CASAPGQGLNQPQHF. The CDR3 DNA sequence: TGTGCCAGCGCGCCGGGACAGGGCCTCAATCAGCCCCAGCATTTT.

This clonotype was found a few times. The CDR3: CATSDLSGINEQFF. The CDR3 region has the DNA TGTGCCACCAGTGACTTGAGCGGGATCAATGAGCAGTTCTTC. V is TRBV24-1 and J is TRBJ2-1, with 7 positions matching TRBD2. CDR3 length equals 14 residues. Germline V gives CDR1 KGHDR, CDR2 SFDVKD. After removal of 4 bases from V and 6 bases from J, the junction contained 5 bases not matched to a gene.

CDR3 protein: CASSQLPSGGNTGELFF. As DNA, the CDR3 is TGTGCCAGTAGCCAGCTCCCTAGCGGGGGAAACACCGGGGAGCTGTTTTTT. The V gene is TRBV19, the J gene TRBJ2-2; TRBD2 matches at 10 bases. The J segment lost 2 bases and the V segment lost 6 bases, leaving 9 bases of the junction unmatched. The CDR3 contains 17 residues. Germline CDR1 and CDR2: LNHDA and SQIVND (reference sequence).

The genes are TRBV20-1 and TRBJ2-3; TRBD2 matches 7 bases. From germline, CDR1 is DFQATT and CDR2 SNEGSKA (reference sequence). CDR3 length: 15 amino acids. The V segment lost 6 bases and the J segment 4 bases; nucleotides outside the gene matches: 13. CDR3 in amino acids: CSADRVAGGSDTQYF. The CDR3 nucleotides are TGCAGTGCAGATAGGGTAGCGGGTGGATCAGATACGCAGTATTTT.

This clonotype was recorded only once. The chain has TRBV12-3 or TRBV12-4 and TRBJ1-4; D is unresolved. This CDR3 contains 16 residues. Trimming removed 4 bases from V and 8 bases from J, with 20 bases in between. The CDR3 sequence: CASSSEVASRGEKLFF. The CDR3 nucleotides are TGTGCCAGCAGTTCCGAGGTGGCTTCTCGGGGAGAAAAACTGTTTTTT.

Only a few counts were recorded for this clonotype. The chain combines TRBV24-1 with TRBJ2-6; TRBD1 aligns across 7 bases. This CDR3 is 16 amino acids long. Germline V lookup: CDR1 KGHDR, CDR2 SFDVKD. With V trimmed by 6 bases and J by 2 bases, 6 bases remained unmatched. The CDR3 loop reads CATSPPGTAGANVLTF. The DNA for the CDR3 is TGTGCCACCAGTCCTCCAGGGACAGCTGGGGCCAACGTCCTGACTTTC.

This chain links TRBV7-2 with TRBJ2-1; perhaps TRBD1 as D (6 bases). V was trimmed by 5 bases and J by 2 bases, leaving 13 bases between them. The CDR3 is 15 amino acids. Germline values: CDR1 SGHTA, CDR2 FQGNSA. CDR3 DNA sequence: TGTGCCAGCAGCCGCACGGGACAAACCTACAATGAGCAGTTCTTC. This codes for CASSRTGQTYNEQFF.

The chain combines TRBV6-1 with TRBJ1-1; no reliable D call. This CDR3 contains 13 residues. The ends were cut back, 6 bases at V and 3 bases at J, with 11 bases in the middle. Germline CDR1 and CDR2: MNHNS and SASEGT. The CDR3 loop is CASRDAPYTEAFF. The CDR3 region has the DNA TGTGCCAGCAGGGATGCGCCGTACACTGAAGCTTTCTTT.

The genes are TRBV7-6 and TRBJ2-3; 12 nucleotides match TRBD2. Germline CDR1 is SGHVS and CDR2 is FNYEAQ. V gave up 5 bases and J gave up 10 bases; unmatched junction bases: 10. The CDR3 runs to 15 residues. The CDR3 DNA reads as TGTGCCAGCAGCCCTCCCGGGACTAGCGGGTTAGCGCAGTATTTT. Encoded protein: CASSPPGTSGLAQYF. Variable domain in full (rest from reference TRBV7-6 and TRBJ2-3): GAGVSQSPRYKVTKRGQDVALRCDPISGHVSLYWYRQALGQGPEFLTYFNYEAQQDKSGLPNDRFSAERPEGSISTLTIQRTEQRDSAMYRCASSPPGTSGLAQYFGPGTRLTVL.

This clonotype has a count of ten or more. The chain has TRBV12-3 or TRBV12-4 and TRBJ1-1, with no clear D. V lost 6 bases, J lost 4 bases, and 15 bases lay in between. The length of the CDR3 is 14 residues. The CDR3 DNA sequence: TGTGCCAGCAGCCCCGTGGGAGGGATCACTGAAGCTTTCTTT. It translates to CASSPVGGITEAFF.

This rearrangement joins TRBV4-1 to TRBJ2-2; D gene uncertain. Trimming pared 1 base from V and 1 base from J, leaving 1 base between. The CDR3 is made up of 13 amino acids. Germline assignment: CDR1 MGHRA and CDR2 YSYEKL. CDR3 nucleotide sequence: TGCGCCAGCAGCCAAGGGAACACCGGGGAGCTGTTTTTT. This encodes CASSQGNTGELFF.

V gene TRBV20-1 combines with J gene TRBJ2-5; 10 bases are a match to TRBD1. Germline values: CDR1 DFQATT, CDR2 SNEGSKA (reference sequence). The V and J ends lost 5 bases and 4 bases, in that order; junction bases with no gene match: 4. The CDR3 spans 13 residues. CDR3 protein: CSAGRQGAETQYF. The CDR3 DNA sequence: TGCAGTGCTGGTAGACAGGGGGCAGAGACCCAGTACTTC.

The rearrangement joins TRBV6-2 or TRBV6-3 to TRBJ1-1, with no clear D. This CDR3 has 14 amino acids. The germline V and J ends were trimmed by 2 bases and 9 bases, with 16 bases remaining between them. In germline, CDR1 is MNHEY, CDR2 SVGEGT. In DNA, the CDR3 is TGTGCCAGCAGTTACGTTACGGATTTTACCAAAGCTTTCTTT. Translation: CASSYVTDFTKAFF.

There are a few counts of this clonotype. The rearrangement links TRBV7-2 to TRBJ1-2; D is possibly TRBD1 (6 bases). The CDR3 length is 12 residues. Trimming took off 9 bases at V and 5 bases at J, with 13 bases between the two ends. The V gene's germline CDR1 is SGHTA and CDR2 FQGNSA. CDR3 region: CASTRQEYGYTF. In nucleotides, the CDR3 is TGTGCCAGTACCCGACAGGAGTATGGCTACACCTTC.

The chain couples TRBV7-2 to TRBJ2-2; 9 bases fit TRBD2. V dropped 3 bases and J dropped 7; count of bases not matched to a gene: 12. This CDR3 region has 17 residues. The germline CDR1 and CDR2 sequences are SGHTA and FQGNSA. CDR3 DNA sequence: TGTGCCAGCAGCTTTGTTGGCGGGAGGGAGGCTATCGGGGAGCTGTTTTTT. Translating gives CASSFVGGREAIGELFF.

V gene TRBV2 combines with J gene TRBJ2-7; the D gene could be TRBD1 or TRBD2 (5 bases each). The CDR3 is made up of 14 amino acids. V lost 5 bases, J lost 4 bases, and 15 bases lay in between. Germline assignment: CDR1 SNHLY and CDR2 FYNNEI. CDR3 nucleotide sequence: TGTGCCAGCAGTAGACCCCCCGAGGGGTACGAGCAGTACTTC. This translates into CASSRPPEGYEQYF.

J is TRBJ1-5 and V is TRBV7-8, with TRBD1 as a possible D gene (5 bases). The CDR3 extends over 14 amino acids. The V end was cut by 1 base, the J end by 3 bases, with 7 bases between. Per germline, CDR1 SGHVS and CDR2 FQNEAQ. The CDR3 region has the DNA TGTGCCAGCAGCTTAGAACAGGTCAATCAGCCCCAGCATTTT. It encodes CASSLEQVNQPQHF.

This clonotype turned up a few times. This chain joins TRBV19 and TRBJ1-4; the D is unclear. V was trimmed by 9 bases and J by 5 bases, leaving 16 bases between them. The CDR3 sequence is 14 residues long. Germline V gene data show CDR1 as LNHDA and CDR2 as SQIVND (reference sequence). The CDR3 nucleotides are TGTGCCAGCGCTGGAGACCTCCTCAATGAAAAACTGTTTTTT. Its translation: CASAGDLLNEKLFF.

This clonotype was picked up a small number of times. The V gene is TRBV12-3 or TRBV12-4, the J gene TRBJ2-1; D may be TRBD1 (7 bases). The CDR3 covers 15 residues. V was shortened by 6 bases and J by 7 bases, with 19 bases between the two germline ends. Written as DNA, the CDR3 is TGTGCCAGCAGGACCCGACAGGGAGGTCGGAATGAGCAGTTCTTC. This encodes CASRTRQGGRNEQFF.

The table lists this clonotype with many counts. This rearrangement joins TRBV7-2 to TRBJ2-3; the match to TRBD1 covers 8 bases. CDR3 size: 15 residues. Germline V gene data show CDR1 as SGHTA and CDR2 as FQGNSA. Trimming cost V 3 bases and J 0 bases; bases outside gene matches: 2. CDR3 protein: CASSFRQGSTDTQYF. The CDR3 nucleotides read TGTGCCAGCAGCTTCCGACAGGGGAGCACAGATACGCAGTATTTT.

The V call is TRBV29-1, the J call TRBJ1-2; 7 bases agree with TRBD1. Germline CDR1 and CDR2: SQVTM and ANQGSEA. V dropped 4 bases and J dropped 4; count of bases not matched to a gene: 3. The CDR3 covers 12 residues. The CDR3 DNA reads TGCAGCGTTGGGGGACAGCTCTATGGCTACACCTTC. Amino acid sequence: CSVGGQLYGYTF.